This TCR beta chain was obtained from a study of T cells in Graves' hyperthyroidism and ophthalmopathy. At the level of the study: Peripheral blood was acquired at first diagnosis, ahead of any therapy whatsoever. The study's findings and limits: Blood also contained most expanded thyroid clonotypes above 0.001.

This clonotype was detected ten times or more. Its antigen is not known. The investigators amplified TCR beta CDR3 regions from RNA transcripts. An initial round of RT-PCR targeting the TCR CDR3 relied on the HTBI primer set. TCRdb recomputed calls from the multiplex PCR reads with MiXCR, one row per CDR3 protein. Among nearly 250,000 distinct CDR3 sequences listed, about 16% were seen once. V shed 1 base and J shed 5 bases, with 5 bases lying between them. This CDR3 has 12 amino acids. Germline V gene data show CDR1 as SGHDN and CDR2 as FVKESK. PBMCs were collected from an approximately 10 ml volume of fresh peripheral blood.

The sequencing input was blood. The chain is built from TRBV14 and TRBJ1-1, with D unresolved. This sequence was found in a woman aged 18-35 years with Graves' ophthalmopathy. As DNA, the CDR3 is TGTGCCAGCAGCCAAGTAATAACTGAAGCTTTCTTT. This gives the protein CASSQVITEAFF.